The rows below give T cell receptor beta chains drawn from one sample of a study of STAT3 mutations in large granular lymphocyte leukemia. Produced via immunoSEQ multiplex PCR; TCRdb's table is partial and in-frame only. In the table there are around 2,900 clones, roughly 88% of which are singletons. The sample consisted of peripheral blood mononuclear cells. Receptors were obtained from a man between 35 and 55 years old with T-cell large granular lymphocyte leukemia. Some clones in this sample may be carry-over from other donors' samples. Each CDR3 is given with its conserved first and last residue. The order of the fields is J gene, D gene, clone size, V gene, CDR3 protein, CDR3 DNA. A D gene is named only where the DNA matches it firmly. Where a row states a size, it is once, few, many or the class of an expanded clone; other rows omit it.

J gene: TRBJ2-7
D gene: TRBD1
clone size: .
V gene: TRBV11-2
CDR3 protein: CASSYGTGSYEQYF
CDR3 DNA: TGTGCCAGCAGCTACGGGACAGGGAGCTACGAGCAGTACTTC

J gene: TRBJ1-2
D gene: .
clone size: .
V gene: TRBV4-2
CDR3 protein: CASSLTENYGYTF
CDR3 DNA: TGTGCCAGCAGCCTAACAGAGAACTATGGCTACACCTTC

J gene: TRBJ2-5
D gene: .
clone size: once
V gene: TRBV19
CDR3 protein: CASSTSQGRETQYF
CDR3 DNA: TGTGCCAGTAGTACTTCACAGGGAAGGGAGACCCAGTACTTC

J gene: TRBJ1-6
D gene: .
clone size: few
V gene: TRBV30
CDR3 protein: CAWADGNSPLHF
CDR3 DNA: TGTGCCTGGGCGGACGGGAATTCACCCCTCCACTTT

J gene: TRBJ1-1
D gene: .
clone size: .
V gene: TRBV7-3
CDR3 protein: CASSSHMNTEAFF
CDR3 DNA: TGTGCCAGCAGCTCGCACATGAACACTGAAGCTTTCTTT

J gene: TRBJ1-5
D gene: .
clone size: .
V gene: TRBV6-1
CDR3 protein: CASRRSDSNQPQHF
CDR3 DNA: TGTGCCAGCCGAAGAAGCGATAGCAATCAGCCCCAGCATTTT

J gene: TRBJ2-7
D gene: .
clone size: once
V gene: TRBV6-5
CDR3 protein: CASSPGWNGEQYF
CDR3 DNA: TGTGCCAGCAGTCCAGGGTGGAATGGCGAGCAGTACTTC

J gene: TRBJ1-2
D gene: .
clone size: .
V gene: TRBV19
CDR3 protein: CASSIELGRGYTF
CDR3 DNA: TGTGCCAGTAGTATAGAACTTGGCAGGGGCTACACCTTC

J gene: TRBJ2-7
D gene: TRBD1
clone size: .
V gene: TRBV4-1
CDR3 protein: CASSSGTGGYEQYF
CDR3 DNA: TGCGCCAGCAGCTCCGGGACAGGGGGCTACGAGCAGTACTTC

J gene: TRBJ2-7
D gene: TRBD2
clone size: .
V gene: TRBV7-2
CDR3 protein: CASSLAGRGGSYEQYF
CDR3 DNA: TGTGCCAGCAGCTTAGCGGGGCGGGGGGGCTCCTACGAGCAGTACTTC

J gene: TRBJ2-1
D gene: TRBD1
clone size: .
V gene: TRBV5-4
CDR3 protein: CASSQAGGSSYNEQFF
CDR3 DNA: TGTGCCAGCAGCCAAGCAGGGGGTAGCTCCTACAATGAGCAGTTCTTC

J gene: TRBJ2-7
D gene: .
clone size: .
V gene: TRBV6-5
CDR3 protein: CASRGPYEQYF
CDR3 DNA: TGTGCCAGCAGGGGGCCCTACGAGCAGTACTTC

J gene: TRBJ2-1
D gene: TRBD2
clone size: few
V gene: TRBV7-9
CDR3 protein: CASSPPTSGGANEQFF
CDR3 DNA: TGTGCCAGCAGCCCCCCGACTAGCGGGGGGGCCAATGAGCAGTTCTTC

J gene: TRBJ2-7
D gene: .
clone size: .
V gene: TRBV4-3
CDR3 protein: CASSQDKGGGYEQYF
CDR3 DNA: TGCGCCAGCAGCCAAGATAAGGGAGGGGGGTACGAGCAGTACTTC